Following are 17 T cell receptor beta chains from one sample sequenced in a study of PD-L1 blockade in urothelial cancer. Time point denoted: peripheral blood 6 weeks after treatment start. The protocol was immunoSEQ multiplex PCR, while the TCRdb copy is restricted to in-frame clones and leaves out a portion. The profile shows approximately 20,000 clones, approximately 90% of them singletons. The sample was PBMCs, taken around atezolizumab (anti-PD-L1) treatment. The origin of the receptors is a woman aged 60-75 years with urothelial cancer.

This CDR3 reads CASSMGGTEAFF. The CDR3 nucleotides are TGTGCCAGTAGTATGGGGGGGACTGAAGCTTTCTTT. This rearrangement joins TRBV19 to TRBJ1-1, with D tentatively TRBD1 (5 bases). The germline V gene has CDR1 LNHDA and CDR2 SQIVND (reference sequence). This CDR3 region has 12 residues. The ends were cut back, 3 bases at V and 5 bases at J, with 7 bases in the middle. The whole variable domain, filled in from reference TRBV19 and TRBJ1-1, reads DGGITQSPKYLFRKEGQNVTLSCEQNLNHDAMYWYRQDPGQGLRLIYYSQIVNDFQKGDIAEGYSVSREKKESFPLTVTSAQKNPTAFYLCASSMGGTEAFFGQGTRLTVV.

The chain recombines TRBV7-2 with TRBJ2-7; D gene ambiguous. Deletions cut 5 bases from V and 2 bases from J, with 7 bases between. CDR1 is SGHTA, CDR2 FQGNSA, per germline. CDR3 length: 12 amino acids. In DNA form, the CDR3 reads TGTGCCAGCAGCCCTAGTGCCTACGAGCAGTACTTC. It encodes CASSPSAYEQYF.

V gene TRBV7-2 combines with J gene TRBJ2-7, with 9 bases aligning to TRBD2. Germline CDR1 is SGHTA and CDR2 is FQGNSA. V was pared by 1 base and J by 0 bases, with 4 bases of the junction left unmatched. This CDR3 is built from 16 residues. CDR3 amino acids: CASSLGLAGTSYEQYF. CDR3 sequence (DNA): TGTGCCAGCAGCTTAGGCCTAGCGGGGACCTCCTACGAGCAGTACTTC. The variable domain in full, with the rest retrieved from reference TRBV7-2 and TRBJ2-7, is GAGVSQSPSNKVTEKGKDVELRCDPISGHTALYWYRQSLGQGLEFLIYFQGNSAPDKSGLPSDRFSAERTGGSVSTLTIQRTQQEDSAVYLCASSLGLAGTSYEQYFGPGTRLTVT.

The V call is TRBV25-1, the J call TRBJ1-1; D is possibly TRBD1 (6 bases). Deletions cut 4 bases from V and 1 base from J, with 13 bases between. The CDR3 extends over 15 amino acids. In germline, CDR1 is MGHDK, CDR2 SYGVNS. The CDR3 region has the DNA TGTGCCAGCAGTGGCCAGGGGCAAGGGAACACTGAAGCTTTCTTT. Its translation: CASSGQGQGNTEAFF.

The rearrangement joins TRBV7-2 to TRBJ2-3; D gene uncertain. The CDR3 is made up of 14 amino acids. V lost 2 bases to trimming and J lost 4 bases, with 10 bases between them. CDR1 and CDR2 from the germline V gene are SGHTA and FQGNSA. CDR3 nucleotides: TGTGCCAGCAGCTTATTGCTGGCCCCAGATACGCAGTATTTT. It translates to CASSLLLAPDTQYF.

The chain uses TRBV9 and TRBJ2-1; TRBD2 aligns across 13 bases. V was clipped by 3 bases and J by 9 bases; unmatched bases: 6. Per the germline V gene, CDR1 is SGDLS and CDR2 is YYNGEE. The CDR3 totals 15 residues. CDR3 in amino acids: CASSGGLAGRVEQFF. The DNA for the CDR3 is TGTGCCAGCAGCGGGGGACTAGCGGGGAGAGTTGAGCAGTTCTTC.

The chain's CDR3 is CASSQDPGPMEQPQHF. The CDR3 nucleotides are TGTGCCAGCAGCCAAGATCCCGGCCCGATGGAGCAGCCCCAGCATTTT. V gene TRBV4-2 combines with J gene TRBJ1-5; D is uncertain. Between the trimmed V and J ends, which lost 0 bases and 7 bases, there was a span of 16 bases. The CDR3 contains 16 residues. Germline V CDR1 and CDR2: LGHNA, YNFKEQ.

The chain links TRBV6-5 to TRBJ2-5, with TRBD1 matching 8 bases. The V gene end was trimmed by 4 bases and the J gene end by 5 bases; junction bases not matched to a gene: 6. The CDR3 is made up of 14 amino acids. Germline V CDR1 and CDR2: MNHEY, SVGAGI. The CDR3 spells CASSSWTGQETQYF. In DNA form, the CDR3 reads TGTGCCAGCAGTTCCTGGACAGGGCAGGAGACCCAGTACTTC.

This rearrangement joins TRBV5-5 to TRBJ1-2; 8 bases map to TRBD1. This CDR3 has 17 amino acids. J lost 4 bases, V lost 4 bases, and 15 bases had no gene match. Looked up from germline, CDR1 is SGHKS and CDR2 is YYEKEE (reference sequence). In nucleotides, the CDR3 is TGTGCCAGCAGCCCAACGGACAGGGTATATTTTCCCTATGGCTACACCTTC. Protein product: CASSPTDRVYFPYGYTF.

The V and J genes are TRBV7-8 and TRBJ1-2, with a tentative D call TRBD1 (6 bases). With 3 bases removed from V and 2 bases from J, the gap between germline ends came to 13 bases. CDR3 size: 15 residues. Germline-derived CDR1 and CDR2 are SGHVS and FQNEAQ. CDR3 bases: TGTGCCAGCAGCTTCCAGACAGGCCCGAACTATGGCTACACCTTC. This encodes CASSFQTGPNYGYTF.

The CDR3 region has the DNA TGCGCCAGCAGCTTGGTTGCGGGACCCTATGTGGATGAGCAGTTCTTC. This gives the protein CASSLVAGPYVDEQFF. The rearrangement joins TRBV5-1 to TRBJ2-1; D may be TRBD2 (6 bases). CDR1 and CDR2 (germline): SGHRS, YFSETQ. There are 16 residues in the CDR3. V shed 0 bases and J shed 8 bases, with 18 bases lying between them.

V and J are TRBV18 and TRBJ2-5, with 9 bases that match TRBD2. The V segment lost 7 bases and the J segment 5 bases; nucleotides outside the gene matches: 8. In germline, CDR1 is KGHSH, CDR2 LQKENI. This CDR3 has 14 amino acids. CDR3 coding DNA: TGTGCCAGCTTACCCGGGACTAGCCGCGAGACCCAGTACTTC. This gives the protein CASLPGTSRETQYF.

The chain couples TRBV9 to TRBJ2-5; 9 nucleotides align to TRBD1. CDR3 length: 17 amino acids. The junction had 11 bases not matched to a gene; V was cut back by 2 bases and J by 3 bases. Per germline, CDR1 SGDLS and CDR2 YYNGEE. Here the CDR3 reads CASSVSPGQGTKETQYF. The CDR3 nucleotides are TGTGCCAGCAGCGTGTCTCCGGGACAGGGTACGAAAGAGACCCAGTACTTC.

V and J are TRBV2 and TRBJ2-3; D unresolved. The CDR3 runs 12 residues. Trimming stripped 5 bases from V and 4 bases from J, with 7 bases between. The V gene's germline CDR1 is SNHLY and CDR2 FYNNEI. CDR3 region: CASSKLSDTQYF. In DNA form, the CDR3 reads TGTGCCAGCAGTAAACTTTCAGATACGCAGTATTTT.

This chain links TRBV28 with TRBJ2-1; the D gene is possibly TRBD2 (6 bases). The CDR3 sequence is 15 residues long. The germline gives CDR1 MDHEN, CDR2 SYDVKM. V was trimmed by 5 bases and J by 3 bases, leaving 14 bases between them. The CDR3 sequence is CASSPTSSFYNEQFF. CDR3 nucleotide sequence: TGTGCCAGCAGTCCGACTAGTAGCTTCTACAATGAGCAGTTCTTC.

This chain uses TRBV7-2 with TRBJ1-1; D might be TRBD1 (5 bases). The CDR3 spans 13 residues. Germline CDR1 is SGHTA and CDR2 is FQGNSA. V was shortened by 5 bases and J by 6 bases, with 13 bases between the two germline ends. CDR3 DNA: TGTGCCAGCAGCCGCGGGGCTTTCTCTGAAGCTTTCTTT. Its protein product is CASSRGAFSEAFF.

CDR3 nucleotide sequence: TGCGCCAGCAGCCTCACGACTCCCTCCACGCAGTATTTT. Its protein is CASSLTTPSTQYF. V usage is TRBV4-3 and J usage is TRBJ2-3, with D uncertain. Germline CDR1 is LGHNA and CDR2 is YSLEER. This CDR3 is 13 amino acids long. Trimming pared 4 bases from V and 9 bases from J, leaving 14 bases between.